This T cell receptor beta chain appears in the sequencing data of a study of blood T cell repertoires in COVID-19. The method was immunoSEQ multiplex PCR; TCRdb's version includes in-frame clones alone and lacks a portion of them. The sample includes hundreds of thousands of clones, around 90% of them seen just once. Adults between about 18 and 95 years of age took part from 20 to 25 US areas. Only a few counts were recorded for this clone. The CDR3 has 16 residues. In germline, CDR1 is MNHEY, CDR2 SVGEGT. V lost 2 bases, J lost 0 bases, and 13 bases lay in between. The sequence came from a woman in her 30s with acute COVID-19. The V and J genes are TRBV6-2 or TRBV6-3 and TRBJ1-1; D may be TRBD1 (6 bases). Specimen: PBMCs or T cells enriched from blood (not recorded which). CDR3 loop: CASSYRSGAMNTEAFF. CDR3 DNA sequence: TGTGCCAGCAGTTACCGATCAGGGGCCATGAACACTGAAGCTTTCTTT.